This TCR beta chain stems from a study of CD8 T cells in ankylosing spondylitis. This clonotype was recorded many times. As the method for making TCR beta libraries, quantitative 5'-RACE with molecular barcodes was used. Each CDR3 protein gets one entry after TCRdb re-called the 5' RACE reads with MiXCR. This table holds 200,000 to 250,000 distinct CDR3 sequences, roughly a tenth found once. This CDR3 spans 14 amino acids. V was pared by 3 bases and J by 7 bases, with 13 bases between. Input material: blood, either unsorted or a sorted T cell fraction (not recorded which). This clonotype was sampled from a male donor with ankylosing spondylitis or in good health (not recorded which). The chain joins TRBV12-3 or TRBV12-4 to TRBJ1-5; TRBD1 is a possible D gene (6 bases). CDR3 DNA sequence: TGTGCCAGCAGTTTGGGGGCCCTTCAACAGCCCCAGCATTTT. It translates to CASSLGALQQPQHF.